The clone carrying this T cell receptor beta chain occurred a few times. Its antigen is undetermined. This sample is drawn from a study of regulatory T cells in long-lasting Graves disease. The study, taken as a whole, reports: TCR diversity was lower in persistent than newly diagnosed Graves' disease.

The time point here: persistent/refractory GD, antithyroid drugs over 5 years with positive TRAb. Preparation of the TCR library used RNA extracted from PBMCs. CDR3 length equals 15 residues. CDR1 is DFQATT and CDR2 is SNEGSKA in the germline V gene (reference sequence). J was trimmed by 3 bases and V by 3 bases; bases with no gene match: 11. Through Arm-PCR of CDR3 regions and iRepertoire HTBI primers, TCR beta libraries were built. TCRdb called the multiplex PCR reads again in MiXCR, with one record for every CDR3 protein. The sample has 600,000 to 800,000 distinct CDR3 sequences; 30% are singletons.

The gene calls are TRBV20-1 and TRBJ2-7; 7 bases line up with TRBD2. This TCR was recovered from a female donor with Graves disease. Sequencing was performed on peripheral blood mononuclear cells (PBMCs), taken when the disease was refractory, from a patient treated with antithyroid drugs. The CDR3 protein is CSARFSGGSGYEQYF. The CDR3, as DNA: TGCAGTGCTAGGTTTTCCGGCGGGAGTGGCTACGAGCAGTACTTC.